This TCR beta chain originates from a study of immune cell composition in non-small cell lung cancer. With regard to this clone: Its antigen is as yet unknown.

This CDR3 region has 19 residues. V lost 1 base to trimming and J lost 2 bases; unmatched junction nucleotides: 11. Germline V gene lookup returns CDR1 MDHEN and CDR2 SYDVKM. General study findings and limits: Top 10 clone scores and clonality were higher in squamous than adenocarcinoma. Clones >0.5% enriched in tumour were rarer in adenocarcinoma (about 35%) than squamous (approximately 75%). Tumour TCR-beta clonality was not significantly tied to smoking pack-years.

TCRdb keeps only in-frame clones here, not all; method: immunoSEQ multiplex PCR. The table has approximately 2,800 clones, 74% seen once. This TCR was sampled from a human donor with non-small cell lung cancer. The specimen was lung tumor tissue. This chain links TRBV28 with TRBJ2-7; 13 bases map to TRBD2. The CDR3 bases are TGTGCCAGCAGTTTATCTCTGGGGACTAGCGGGGCCAATACCTACGAGCAGTACTTC. Encoded protein: CASSLSLGTSGANTYEQYF.